The 7 T cell receptor beta chains in this list originate from one sample, sequenced in a study of OX40 agonist ivuxolimab in advanced cancers. Sequencing was performed with immunoSEQ multiplex PCR; in TCRdb, only in-frame clones are kept and a portion is missing. The sample has about 73,000 clones; roughly 90% are singletons. The sequencing used CD4+ or CD8+ T cells sorted from blood, collected in a trial of the OX40 agonist ivuxolimab. The source of these receptors is an adult with an advanced solid tumor such as melanoma, head and neck, liver or kidney cancer.

The V and J genes are TRBV19 and TRBJ2-1; possibly TRBD2 for D (5 bases). V dropped 4 bases and J dropped 5 bases, with 15 bases sitting between them. From germline, CDR1 is LNHDA and CDR2 SQIVND (reference sequence). This CDR3 is 15 amino acids long. This CDR3 reads CASSNQDGVHNEQFF. CDR3 nucleotide sequence: TGTGCCAGTAGTAACCAGGACGGGGTCCACAATGAGCAGTTCTTC.

The chain employs TRBV6-6 and TRBJ1-5, with D unresolved. Deletions cut 3 bases from V and 3 bases from J, with 9 bases between. The CDR3 spans 14 residues. CDR1 and CDR2 (germline): MNHNY, SVGAGI (reference sequence). The CDR3 sequence is CASSYDGNNQPQHF. The CDR3 DNA follows: TGTGCCAGCAGTTATGACGGGAACAATCAGCCCCAGCATTTT.

The V gene is TRBV28, the J gene TRBJ2-3, with D perhaps matching TRBD2 (5 bases). Germline CDR1 reads MDHEN; CDR2 reads SYDVKM. The V end lost 5 bases, the J end lost 0 bases, and 6 bases lay between the germline ends. The CDR3 runs 13 residues. Here the CDR3 DNA reads TGTGCCAGCAGTAGCGGAAGCACAGATACGCAGTATTTT. The encoded protein is CASSSGSTDTQYF.

This clone came up once. The chain carries TRBV28 and TRBJ1-5; the D gene is possibly TRBD1 (5 bases). The V end was cut by 4 bases, the J end by 0 bases, with 10 bases between. Germline V lookup: CDR1 MDHEN, CDR2 SYDVKM. The CDR3 extends over 15 amino acids. The CDR3 DNA reads TGTGCCAGCAGTTCCGGGACGAATAGCAATCAGCCCCAGCATTTT. Translated, it gives CASSSGTNSNQPQHF. Full variable domain (outside the CDR3, taken from reference TRBV28 and TRBJ1-5): DVKVTQSSRYLVKRTGEKVFLECVQDMDHENMFWYRQDPGLGLRLIYFSYDVKMKEKGDIPEGYSVSREKKERFSLILESASTNQTSMYLCASSSGTNSNQPQHFGDGTRLSIL.

The gene calls are TRBV11-2 and TRBJ1-2, with D hard to call. This CDR3 contains 13 residues. The V end was cut by 0 bases, the J end by 5 bases, with 7 bases between. Germline CDR1 SGHAT, CDR2 FQNNGV. CDR3 DNA: TGTGCCAGCAGCTTAGAGGAAGTGTATGGCTACACCTTC. This translates into CASSLEEVYGYTF. Full variable domain (outside the CDR3, taken from reference TRBV11-2 and TRBJ1-2): EAGVAQSPRYKIIEKRQSVAFWCNPISGHATLYWYQQILGQGPKLLIQFQNNGVVDDSQLPKDRFSAERLKGVDSTLKIQPAKLEDSAVYLCASSLEEVYGYTFGSGTRLTVV.

The CDR3 region has the DNA TGTGCCAGCAGTTACGTCGGGAGTAGTGGAGATACGCAGTATTTT. It specifies CASSYVGSSGDTQYF. This chain uses TRBV6-6 with TRBJ2-3, with a possible D match to TRBD2 (6 bases). Germline assignment: CDR1 MNHNY and CDR2 SVGAGI (reference sequence). V was cut by 2 bases and J by 5 bases, with 14 bases left in between. The CDR3 has 15 residues.

This rearrangement joins TRBV19 to TRBJ2-1; 7 bases align to TRBD2. Germline CDR1 and CDR2: LNHDA and SQIVND (reference sequence). This CDR3 region has 15 residues. The junction had 15 bases not matched to a gene; V was cut back by 9 bases and J by 7 bases. The CDR3 DNA sequence: TGTGCCAGCAAATTAGCGGGCAACCCGGGAAATGAGCAGTTCTTC. This codes for CASKLAGNPGNEQFF.